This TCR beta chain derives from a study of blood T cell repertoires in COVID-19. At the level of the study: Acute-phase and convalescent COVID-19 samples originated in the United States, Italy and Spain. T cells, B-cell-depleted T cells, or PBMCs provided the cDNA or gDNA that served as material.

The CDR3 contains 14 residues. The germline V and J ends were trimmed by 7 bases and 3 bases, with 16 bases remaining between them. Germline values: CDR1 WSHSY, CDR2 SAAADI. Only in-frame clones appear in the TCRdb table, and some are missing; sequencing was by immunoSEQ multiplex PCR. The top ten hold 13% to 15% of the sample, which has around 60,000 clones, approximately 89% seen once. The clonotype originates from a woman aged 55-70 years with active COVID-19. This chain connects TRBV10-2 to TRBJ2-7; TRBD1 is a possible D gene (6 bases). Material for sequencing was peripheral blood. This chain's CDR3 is CASTDPGHHYEQYF. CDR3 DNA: TGCGCCAGCACTGACCCGGGACACCACTACGAGCAGTACTTC.